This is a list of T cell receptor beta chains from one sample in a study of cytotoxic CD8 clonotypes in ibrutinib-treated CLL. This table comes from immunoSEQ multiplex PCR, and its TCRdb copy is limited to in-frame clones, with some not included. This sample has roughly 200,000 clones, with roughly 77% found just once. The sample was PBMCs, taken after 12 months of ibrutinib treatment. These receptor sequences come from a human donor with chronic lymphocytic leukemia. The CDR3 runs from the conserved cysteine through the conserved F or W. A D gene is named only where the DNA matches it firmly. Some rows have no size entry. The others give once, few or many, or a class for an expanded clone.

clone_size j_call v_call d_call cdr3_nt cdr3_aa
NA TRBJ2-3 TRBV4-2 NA TGTGCCAGCAAGGCCTTGGTAGCGGGCACAGATACGCAGTATTTT CASKALVAGTDTQYF
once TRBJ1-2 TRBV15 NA TGTGCCACCAGCAGGCCGACGTATAACTATGGCTACACCTTC CATSRPTYNYGYTF
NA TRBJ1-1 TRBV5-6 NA TGTGCCAGCAGCTTTCAAGGCCGCTACACTGAAGCTTTCTTT CASSFQGRYTEAFF
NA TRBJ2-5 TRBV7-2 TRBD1 TGTGCCAGCAGCTGGACAGGGGTATGGGAAGAGACCCAGTACTTC CASSWTGVWEETQYF
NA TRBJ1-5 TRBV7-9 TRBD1 TGTGCCAGCAGCTTGACAGGGTGGAATCAGCCCCAGCATTTT CASSLTGWNQPQHF
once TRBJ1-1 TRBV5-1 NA TGCGCCAGCAGCTTGGGACAGGTTGACACTGAAGCTTTCTTT CASSLGQVDTEAFF
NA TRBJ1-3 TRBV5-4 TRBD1 TGTGCCAGCAGCACCGGGACAGAAGGAAACACCATATATTTT CASSTGTEGNTIYF
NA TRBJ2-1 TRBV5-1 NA TGCGCCAGCTCTTTATCGGGGCAGATGAATGAGCAGTTCTTC CASSLSGQMNEQFF
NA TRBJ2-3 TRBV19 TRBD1 TGTGCCAGTAGCCCGGACAGGGAGAACAGGCCGGATACGCAGTATTTT CASSPDRENRPDTQYF
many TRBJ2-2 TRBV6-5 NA TGTGCCAGCAGGCGGAACACCGGGGAGCTGTTTTTT CASRRNTGELFF
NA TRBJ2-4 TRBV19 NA TGTGCCAGTAGTATAAAGGGGATAGCCCTTCAGTACTTC CASSIKGIALQYF